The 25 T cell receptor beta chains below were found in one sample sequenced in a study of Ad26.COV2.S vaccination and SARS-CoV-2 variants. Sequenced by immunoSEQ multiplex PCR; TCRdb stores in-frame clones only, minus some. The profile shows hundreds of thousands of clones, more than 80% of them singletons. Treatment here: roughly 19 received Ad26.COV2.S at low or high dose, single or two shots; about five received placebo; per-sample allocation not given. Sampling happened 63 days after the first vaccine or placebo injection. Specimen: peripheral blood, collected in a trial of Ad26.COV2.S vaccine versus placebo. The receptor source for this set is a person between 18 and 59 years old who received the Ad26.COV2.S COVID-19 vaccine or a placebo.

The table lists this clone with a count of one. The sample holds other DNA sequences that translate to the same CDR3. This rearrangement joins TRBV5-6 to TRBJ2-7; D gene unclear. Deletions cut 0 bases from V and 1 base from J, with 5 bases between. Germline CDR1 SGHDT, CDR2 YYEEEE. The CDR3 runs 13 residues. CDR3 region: CASSLVGSYEQYF. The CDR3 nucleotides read TGTGCCAGCAGCTTGGTAGGGTCCTACGAGCAGTACTTC.

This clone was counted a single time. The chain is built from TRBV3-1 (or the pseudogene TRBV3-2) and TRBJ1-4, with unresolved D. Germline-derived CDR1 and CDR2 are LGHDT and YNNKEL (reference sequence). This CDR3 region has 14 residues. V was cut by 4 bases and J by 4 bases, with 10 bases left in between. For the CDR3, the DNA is TGTGCCAGCAGCCCCTGGGCCGATAATGAAAAACTGTTTTTT. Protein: CASSPWADNEKLFF.

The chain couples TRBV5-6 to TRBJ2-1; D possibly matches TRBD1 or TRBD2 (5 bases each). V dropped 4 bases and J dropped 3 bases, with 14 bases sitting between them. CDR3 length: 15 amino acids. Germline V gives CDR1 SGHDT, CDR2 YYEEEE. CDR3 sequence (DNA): TGTGCCAGCAGCAGGGGACCTCAGGGCTACAATGAGCAGTTCTTC. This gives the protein CASSRGPQGYNEQFF. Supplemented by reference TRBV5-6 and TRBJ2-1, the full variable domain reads DAGVTQSPTHLIKTRGQQVTLRCSPKSGHDTVSWYQQALGQGPQFIFQYYEEEERQRGNFPDRFSGHQFPNYSSELNVNALLLGDSALYLCASSRGPQGYNEQFFGPGTRLTVL.

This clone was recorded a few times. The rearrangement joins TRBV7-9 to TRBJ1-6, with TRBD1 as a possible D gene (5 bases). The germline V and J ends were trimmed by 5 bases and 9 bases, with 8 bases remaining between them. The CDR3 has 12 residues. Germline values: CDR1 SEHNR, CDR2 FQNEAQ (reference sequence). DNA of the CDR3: TGTGCCAGCAGCCCCCAGGGTTCACCCCTCCACTTT. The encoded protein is CASSPQGSPLHF.

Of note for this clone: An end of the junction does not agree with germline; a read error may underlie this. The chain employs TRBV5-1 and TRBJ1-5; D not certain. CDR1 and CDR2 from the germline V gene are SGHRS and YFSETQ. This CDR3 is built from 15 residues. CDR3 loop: CASSLDGTPSQSQHF. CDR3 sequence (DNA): TGCGCCAGCAGCTTGGACGGAACACCGTCTCAGTCCCAGCATTTT.

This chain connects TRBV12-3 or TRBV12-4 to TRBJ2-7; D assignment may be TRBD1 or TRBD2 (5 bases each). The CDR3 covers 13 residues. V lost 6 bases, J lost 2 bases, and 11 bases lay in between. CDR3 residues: CASSNGAPYEQYF. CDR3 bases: TGTGCCAGCAGCAACGGGGCACCCTACGAGCAGTACTTC.

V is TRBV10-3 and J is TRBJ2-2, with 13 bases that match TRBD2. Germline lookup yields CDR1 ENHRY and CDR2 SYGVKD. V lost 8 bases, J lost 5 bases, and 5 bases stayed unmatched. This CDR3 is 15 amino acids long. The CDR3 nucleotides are TGTGCCATCGCCACTAGCGGGAGGGCAACCGGGGAGCTGTTTTTT. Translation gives CAIATSGRATGELFF.

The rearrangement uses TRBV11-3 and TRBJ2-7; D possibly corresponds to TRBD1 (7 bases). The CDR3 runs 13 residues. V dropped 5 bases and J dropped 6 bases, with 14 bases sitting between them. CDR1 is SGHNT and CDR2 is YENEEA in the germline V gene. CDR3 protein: CASSPRQGGEQYF. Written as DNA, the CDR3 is TGTGCCAGCAGCCCCCGACAGGGAGGCGAGCAGTACTTC.

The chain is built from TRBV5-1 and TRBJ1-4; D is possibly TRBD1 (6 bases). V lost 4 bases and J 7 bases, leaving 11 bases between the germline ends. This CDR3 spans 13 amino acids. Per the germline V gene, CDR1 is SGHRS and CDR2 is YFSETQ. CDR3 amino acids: CASSPDRIEKLFF. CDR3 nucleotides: TGCGCCAGCAGCCCCGACAGGATTGAAAAACTGTTTTTT.

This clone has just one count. Here the CDR3 DNA reads TGTGCCAGCAGTGTTGTTAGGACAGAGTATGGCTACACCTTC. Translation gives CASSVVRTEYGYTF. The V call is TRBV2, the J call TRBJ1-2; possibly TRBD1 for D (6 bases). The length of the CDR3 is 14 residues. In germline, CDR1 is SNHLY, CDR2 FYNNEI. Trimming pared 4 bases from V and 5 bases from J, leaving 14 bases between. The whole variable domain, filled in from reference TRBV2 and TRBJ1-2, reads EPEVTQTPSHQVTQMGQEVILRCVPISNHLYFYWYRQILGQKVEFLVSFYNNEISEKSEIFDDQFSVERPDGSNFTLKIRSTKLEDSAMYFCASSVVRTEYGYTFGSGTRLTVV.

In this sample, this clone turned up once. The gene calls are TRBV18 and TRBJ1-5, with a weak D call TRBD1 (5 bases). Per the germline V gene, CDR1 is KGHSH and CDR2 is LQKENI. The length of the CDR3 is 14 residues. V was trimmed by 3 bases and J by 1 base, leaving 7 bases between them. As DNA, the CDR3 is TGTGCCAGCTCACCTGACAGCAGCAATCAGCCCCAGCATTTT. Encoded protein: CASSPDSSNQPQHF.

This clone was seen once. CDR3 in DNA: TGTGCCTGGAGTCAGGGGGACGCCTACGAGCAGTACTTC. Translated, it gives CAWSQGDAYEQYF. This chain joins TRBV30 and TRBJ2-7, with 7 bases fitting TRBD1. V gave up 2 bases and J gave up 2 bases; unmatched junction bases: 3. CDR1 and CDR2 (germline): GTSNPN, SVGIG (reference sequence). This CDR3 has 13 residues.

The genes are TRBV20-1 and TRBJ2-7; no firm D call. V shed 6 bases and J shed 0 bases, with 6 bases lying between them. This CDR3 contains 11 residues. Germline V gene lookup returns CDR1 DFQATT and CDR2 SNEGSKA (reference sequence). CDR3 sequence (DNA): TGCAGTGCCTACGGCTCCTACGAGCAGTACTTC. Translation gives CSAYGSYEQYF.

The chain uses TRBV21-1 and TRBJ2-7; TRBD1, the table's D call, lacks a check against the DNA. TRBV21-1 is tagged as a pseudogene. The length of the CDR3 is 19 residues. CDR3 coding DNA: TGTGCCAGCACCCAAGCCGGACAGGGGGCCCTCGAAATCCTCTACGAGCAGTACTTC. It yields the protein CASTQAGQGALEILYEQYF.

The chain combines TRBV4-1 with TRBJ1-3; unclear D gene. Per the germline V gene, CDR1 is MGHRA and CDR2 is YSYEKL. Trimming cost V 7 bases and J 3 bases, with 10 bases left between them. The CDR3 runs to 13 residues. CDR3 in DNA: TGCGCCAGCACCCCGGGGTTTGGAAACACCATATATTTT. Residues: CASTPGFGNTIYF.

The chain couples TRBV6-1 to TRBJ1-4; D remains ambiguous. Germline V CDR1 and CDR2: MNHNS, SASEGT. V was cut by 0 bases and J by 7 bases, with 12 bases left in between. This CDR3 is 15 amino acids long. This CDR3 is CASSEAPQVFEKLFF. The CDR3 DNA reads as TGTGCCAGCAGTGAAGCGCCCCAGGTGTTTGAAAAACTGTTTTTT.

The DNA for the CDR3 is TGTGCCAGCAGTTACGGGGGAAATATTAATTCACCCCTCCACTTT. Amino acid sequence: CASSYGGNINSPLHF. The chain recombines TRBV6-5 with TRBJ1-6; tentative D call: TRBD1 (5 bases). The germline V gene has CDR1 MNHEY and CDR2 SVGAGI. Trimming took off 2 bases at V and 6 bases at J, with 11 bases between the two ends. The length of the CDR3 is 15 residues.

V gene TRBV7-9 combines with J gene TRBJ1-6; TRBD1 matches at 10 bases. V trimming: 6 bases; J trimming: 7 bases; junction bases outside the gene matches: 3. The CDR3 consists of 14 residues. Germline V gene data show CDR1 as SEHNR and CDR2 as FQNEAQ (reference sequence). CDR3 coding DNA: TGTGCCAGCAGTCCGGACAGGGGGAATTCACCCCTCCACTTT. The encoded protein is CASSPDRGNSPLHF.

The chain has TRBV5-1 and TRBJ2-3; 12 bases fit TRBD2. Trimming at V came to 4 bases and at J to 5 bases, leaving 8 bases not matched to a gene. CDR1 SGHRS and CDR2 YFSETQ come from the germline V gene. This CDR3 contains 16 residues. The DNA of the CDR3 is TGCGCCAGCAGCGTCTCGCTAGCGGGAGGGGAAGATACGCAGTATTTT. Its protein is CASSVSLAGGEDTQYF.

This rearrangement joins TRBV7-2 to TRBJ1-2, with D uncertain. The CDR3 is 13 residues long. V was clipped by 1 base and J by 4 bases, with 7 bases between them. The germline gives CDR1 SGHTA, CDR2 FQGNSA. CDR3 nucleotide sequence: TGTGCCAGCAGCTTAGTACGGTTCTATGGCTACACCTTC. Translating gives CASSLVRFYGYTF.

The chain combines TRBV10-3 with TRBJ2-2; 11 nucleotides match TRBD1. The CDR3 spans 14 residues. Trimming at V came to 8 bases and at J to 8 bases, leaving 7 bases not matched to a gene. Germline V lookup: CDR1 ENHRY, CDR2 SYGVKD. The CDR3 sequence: CAIGDRGMPGELFF. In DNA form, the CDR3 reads TGTGCCATCGGGGACAGGGGGATGCCGGGGGAGCTGTTTTTT.

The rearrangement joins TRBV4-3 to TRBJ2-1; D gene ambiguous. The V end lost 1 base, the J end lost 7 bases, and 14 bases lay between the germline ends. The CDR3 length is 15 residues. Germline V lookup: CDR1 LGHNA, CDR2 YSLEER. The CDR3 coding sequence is TGCGCCAGCAGCCAAGGGGCTAAGGTAGGGAATGAGCAGTTCTTC. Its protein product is CASSQGAKVGNEQFF.

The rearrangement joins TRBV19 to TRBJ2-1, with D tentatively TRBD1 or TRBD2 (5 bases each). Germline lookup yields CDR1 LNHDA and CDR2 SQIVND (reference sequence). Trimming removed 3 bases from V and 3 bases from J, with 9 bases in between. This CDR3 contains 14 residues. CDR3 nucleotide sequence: TGTGCCAGTAGTATCCGGGACCTCTACAATGAGCAGTTCTTC. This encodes CASSIRDLYNEQFF.

The CDR3 DNA follows: TGTGCCTGGAGAGGTAGCGGGGGGTATAGGGAGACCCAGTACTTC. Its translation is CAWRGSGGYRETQYF. This chain joins TRBV30 and TRBJ2-5; TRBD2 aligns across 10 bases. V lost 3 bases, J lost 5 bases, and 9 bases stayed unmatched. Per germline, CDR1 GTSNPN and CDR2 SVGIG (reference sequence). This CDR3 is 15 amino acids long.

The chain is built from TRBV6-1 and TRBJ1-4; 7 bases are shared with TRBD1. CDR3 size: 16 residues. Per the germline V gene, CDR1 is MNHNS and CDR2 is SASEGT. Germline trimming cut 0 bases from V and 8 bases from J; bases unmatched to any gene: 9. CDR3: CASSEARNRGNEKLFF. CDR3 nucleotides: TGTGCCAGCAGTGAAGCGCGGAACAGGGGTAACGAAAAACTGTTTTTT.